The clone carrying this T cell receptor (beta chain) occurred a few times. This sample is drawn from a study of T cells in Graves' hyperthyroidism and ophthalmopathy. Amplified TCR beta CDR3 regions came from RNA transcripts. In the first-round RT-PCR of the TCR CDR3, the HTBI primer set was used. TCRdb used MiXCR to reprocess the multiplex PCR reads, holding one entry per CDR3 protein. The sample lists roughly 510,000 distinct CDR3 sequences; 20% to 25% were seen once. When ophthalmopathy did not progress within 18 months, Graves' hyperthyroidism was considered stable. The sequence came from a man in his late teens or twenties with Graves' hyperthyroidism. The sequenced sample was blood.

DNA for the CDR3: TGCGCCAGCCGAGCCGGATTAAGGGGTCCTAACTATGGCTACACCTTC. Amino acid sequence: CASRAGLRGPNYGYTF. V and J are TRBV5-1 and TRBJ1-2, with D perhaps matching TRBD1 (5 bases). Germline V gene sequence: CDR1 SGHRS, CDR2 YFSETQ. There are 16 residues in the CDR3. The germline V and J ends were trimmed by 7 bases and 0 bases, with 19 bases remaining between them.